This TCR beta chain derives from a study of identical twins (dated by TCRdb to 2016 to 2018). As for the study more broadly: The study deep-sequenced TCR alpha and beta repertoires from monozygotic twins, unrelated adults of various ages and cord blood to test whether fetal clonotypes persist. Replicate twin experiments were performed at different times using different library preparation protocols to rule out contamination. The study at large found these results: In monozygotic twins, out-of-frame TCR alpha sharing was systematically underestimated by recombination models, although the models agreed with sharing between unrelated individuals. Zero-insertion analyses could be partly confounded by invariant T cells such as MAIT and iNKT, though diverse VJ usage argued against such confounding for most clonotypes. Fewer insertions were carried by abundant cord blood beta clonotypes; a weaker similar trend was observed in young adult naive repertoires, while no such trend was observed in memory repertoires. The excess sharing between twins in beta out-of-frame sequences was weaker because fewer shared sequences reduced the signal-to-noise ratio. Compared with coincidental sharing between unrelated individuals, out-of-frame TCR alpha sequences shared between twins showed an excess of sequences with low generation probability. Conclusions relied on cross-sectional statistical analysis, since the same donors could not be followed over many years.

Every donor was a healthy Caucasian. Three pairs of female monozygotic twins, all aged roughly 18 to 29 years, made up the twin cohort. Positive isolation kits from Invitrogen were used to isolate the CD4+ and CD8+ T cell populations. At least ten counts were recorded for this clonotype. The antigen it recognizes is unknown. Within one base of it there is no much larger clone, and no base qualities were kept. Library prep was done by 5' RACE. These reads were obtained on an Illumina HiSeq 2000. Template switching introduced a universal primer binding site; the final cDNA contained a unique molecular identifier, enabling accurate counting of TCR cDNA molecules. Specific primers in the conserved constant-segment region were used to synthesize first-strand cDNA for TCR alpha and beta chains. To control for contamination, every cDNA library was double barcoded, receiving both a SMART-Mk sample barcode and Illumina barcodes. TruSeq adapter sequences, together with Illumina sample barcodes, were added in two successive PCR steps. Sequencing of the TCR alpha and beta cDNA libraries was done on the Illumina HiSeq platform using custom primers. The study's processing was this. Unique molecular identifiers were extracted from raw reads with MiGEC, and CDR3 positions were determined with MiXCR. For each individual, recombination models were inferred using an EM algorithm with the repgenHMM and IGoR tools. Shared clonotypes were analyzed with the tcR package in R, and sharing was normalized by the product of cloneset sizes. To study raw recombination without the effects of thymic and clonal selection, out-of-frame nonproductive sequences were analyzed. TCRdb reprocessed the public reads (quality trimming at Q25 with fastp, clone calling with MiXCR) and kept in-frame beta chains. CDR3 protein duplicates are merged, each entry listing the most common genes and DNA. In this record, the V and J calls reflect TCRdb's handling and not the investigators' own analysis. The sample records approximately 230,000 distinct CDR3 sequences, 6.5% of which are singletons. Of the sample, more than 14% is held by the ten largest clones.

Separately, the same data were catalogued under a study of T cells expressing NK-cell markers. The other study reports the following: TCR beta-chain repertoires were profiled in sorted CD3+CD56+NKG2C+, CD3+CD56+NKG2C- and CD3+CD56-NKG2C+ T-cell subsets from several donors. Seven of the eight sequenced donors were HCMV-seropositive and one was HCMV-seronegative. In several experiments an anti-gammadeltaTCR antibody was added to restrict sorting to alphabetaTCR-expressing T cells. In several donors, the dominant CD3+CD56+NKG2C+ clonotypes were found to rank among the top 10 CD8+ clonotypes and to make up 1.0-7.0% of CD8+ T cells. Those dominant clonotypes were again the most abundant among CD3+CD56-NKG2C+ cells in several donors, at about 28.3-65%. Whether the expanded NKG2C-expressing T cell clones were specific for HCMV antigens remained unclear. All eight donors whose samples were sequenced were randomly selected healthy volunteers, three of them men and five women. A commercial ELISA kit detecting HCMV-specific IgG in serum was used to determine HCMV serostatus. MIGEC was used to demultiplex reads and group reads by UMI, and MiTCR was used to assemble and quantify clonotypes. To exclude erroneous sequences, any TCR cDNA sequence not supported by at least two reads was discarded. The tcR package was used for downstream repertoire analysis, with clonotypes matched between fractions based on CDR3 nucleotide sequence plus V segment. VDJmatch was used to annotate antigen specificity against VDJdb, with one amino acid substitution in CDR3 permitted.

The receptor comes from a woman aged 18-29 years in good health. Sequenced: CD8+ T cells sorted from blood.

CDR3 sequence: CASSEMGTGADTQYF. The bases are TGTGCCAGCAGTGAAATGGGGACAGGGGCAGATACGCAGTATTTT. Rearrangement joined TRBV2 to TRBJ2-3, with TRBD1 identical over 10 junction bases. The CDR3 sequence holds 15 residues, the cysteine and phenylalanine included. The only DNA kept is the CDR3, 45 bases in frame from the first base. At the junction V is shortened by 2 bases and J by 4 bases; bases outside the gene matches: 3. According to the germline V gene, CDR1 reads SNHLY and CDR2 reads FYNNEI.